The subject of this entry is one T cell receptor beta chain. Its target is not known. This specimen belongs to a study of identical twins. Whole-study results and caveats: Analyses of zero insertions could, in part, be confounded by invariant MAIT and iNKT cells. Out-of-frame beta chain sequences displayed weaker excess sharing between twins. The same donors were not followed; conclusions instead depended on cross-sectional statistical analysis.

The authors used template switching to add a universal primer site and gave cDNA unique molecular identifiers. TCRdb itself ran the 5' RACE reads through MiXCR, one entry per CDR3 protein. The table lists around 490,000 distinct CDR3 sequences, around an eighth of them singletons, with about 0.97% in the top ten. There are 21 residues in the CDR3. V gave up 2 bases and J gave up 3 bases; unmatched junction bases: 17. Germline V gene sequence: CDR1 SGHAT, CDR2 FQDESV (reference sequence). The same specimen was also included in a second study, on yellow fever vaccine responses in identical twins.

Sequenced sample: CD4+ T cells sorted from blood. The chain combines TRBV11-1 with TRBJ2-6; 9 bases fit TRBD2. The source is a woman under 30 in good health. The DNA for the CDR3 is TGTGCCAGCAGCTTATTTTCGCTAGCGGGGTTGCGTTGGGATGGGGCCAACGTCCTGACTTTC. This translates into CASSLFSLAGLRWDGANVLTF.